The 13 T cell receptor beta chains reported below all come from one sample, sequenced in a study of T-cell memory formation after mild COVID-19. MiXCR, run by TCRdb on the 5' RACE reads, gives a single entry per CDR3 protein. The sample includes 300,000 to 350,000 distinct CDR3 sequences, around 15% of them seen just once. The sample consisted of PBMCs or a T cell subset sorted from them (not recorded which). These TCRs come from a man younger than 30 who had mild COVID-19 (a few samples of this study predate the infection). Cell type and time point are not known.

V and J are TRBV7-9 and TRBJ2-5; 7 bases agree with TRBD1. Germline V gene data show CDR1 as SEHNR and CDR2 as FQNEAQ (reference sequence). The CDR3 contains 14 residues. Trimming at V came to 5 bases and at J to 4 bases, leaving 7 bases not matched to a gene. The CDR3 DNA reads TGTGCCAGCAGCCCTGGACAGGAGCGAGAGACCCAGTACTTC. Translation: CASSPGQERETQYF.

The genes are TRBV20-1 and TRBJ2-3; D gene ambiguous. V was clipped by 3 bases and J by 5 bases, with 15 bases between them. The germline V gene has CDR1 DFQATT and CDR2 SNEGSKA (reference sequence). The CDR3 has 14 residues. The CDR3: CSARDRLGKDTQYF. CDR3 in DNA: TGCAGTGCTAGGGACCGCCTGGGGAAAGATACGCAGTATTTT.

Worth noting for this clonotype: A read error may produce the germline difference seen at one junction end. This chain connects TRBV19 to TRBJ1-4; tentative D call: TRBD1 (5 bases). Germline V lookup: CDR1 LNHDA, CDR2 SQIVND (reference sequence). CDR3 length: 16 residues. Here the CDR3 DNA reads TGTGCCAGTAGTACGGTACAGGCATCGTATAATGAAAAACTGCTTTTT. This gives the protein CASSTVQASYNEKLLF.

The chain combines TRBV5-1 with TRBJ1-2, with D possibly being TRBD1 (6 bases). The CDR3 runs to 15 residues. V was shortened by 4 bases and J by 3 bases, with 16 bases between the two germline ends. The V gene's germline CDR1 is SGHRS and CDR2 YFSETQ. CDR3 loop: CASSPSPGVHYGYTF. CDR3 nucleotide sequence: TGCGCCAGCAGCCCCTCTCCAGGGGTTCACTATGGCTACACCTTC.

This clonotype was observed a few times. The chain employs TRBV19 and TRBJ2-1; 7 bases are a match to TRBD2. Germline V lookup: CDR1 LNHDA, CDR2 SQIVND (reference sequence). J gave up 10 bases and V 1 base, and 4 bases lay outside the gene matches. This CDR3 is built from 13 residues. The CDR3 nucleotides are TGTGCCAGTAGTATAGTCTCTAGCGGCGAGCAGTTCTTC. This codes for CASSIVSSGEQFF. Drawing the rest from reference TRBV19 and TRBJ2-1, the complete variable domain is DGGITQSPKYLFRKEGQNVTLSCEQNLNHDAMYWYRQDPGQGLRLIYYSQIVNDFQKGDIAEGYSVSREKKESFPLTVTSAQKNPTAFYLCASSIVSSGEQFFGPGTRLTVL.

V gene TRBV11-2 combines with J gene TRBJ2-5; TRBD1 might be the D (5 bases). Germline V CDR1 and CDR2: SGHAT, FQNNGV. This CDR3 comprises 15 residues. Trimming removed 2 bases at V and 0 bases at J, with 10 bases between. CDR3 residues: CASSLIGRDQETQYF. The CDR3, as DNA: TGTGCCAGCAGCTTAATAGGCAGGGACCAAGAGACCCAGTACTTC.

This sequence joins TRBV7-9 and TRBJ1-1; possibly TRBD1 for D (5 bases). CDR1 and CDR2 from the germline V gene are SEHNR and FQNEAQ (reference sequence). Deletions cut 1 base from V and 5 bases from J, with 11 bases between. The CDR3 totals 14 residues. The CDR3: CASSLGRAGTEAFF. CDR3 sequence (DNA): TGTGCCAGCAGCTTAGGCAGGGCAGGTACTGAAGCTTTCTTT.

V is TRBV29-1 and J is TRBJ2-1, with TRBD1 as a possible D gene (7 bases). This CDR3 is built from 15 residues. CDR1 and CDR2 from the germline V gene are SQVTM and ANQGSEA. The V end lost 4 bases, the J end lost 6 bases, and 19 bases lay between the germline ends. CDR3 nucleotides: TGCAGCGTTGGGGGCGGGACAGATTTATTCAATGAGCAGTTCTTC. It specifies CSVGGGTDLFNEQFF.

This clonotype has a handful of counts. This chain connects TRBV4-3 to TRBJ2-7, with TRBD1 identical over 11 bases. Losses at the gene ends were 0 bases for V and 5 bases for J; bases not matched to a gene: 0. The CDR3 covers 14 residues. Germline V gene data show CDR1 as LGHNA and CDR2 as YSLEER. In nucleotides, the CDR3 is TGCGCCAGCAGCCAAGAGGGACAGGGGGACGAGCAGTACTTC. Protein sequence: CASSQEGQGDEQYF.

The table lists this clonotype with many counts. The V call is TRBV7-2, the J call TRBJ2-7; maybe TRBD2 (6 bases). The V and J ends lost 5 bases and 3 bases respectively, with 17 bases between them. This CDR3 is built from 15 residues. CDR1 and CDR2 (germline): SGHTA, FQGNSA. DNA for the CDR3: TGTGCCAGCAGCCTTGGAGGGCTGTTGGGCTACGAGCAGTACGTC. It yields the protein CASSLGGLLGYEQYV.

This clonotype has a handful of counts. The chain joins TRBV15 to TRBJ1-2, with 10 bases fitting TRBD1. Germline V gives CDR1 LNHNV, CDR2 YYDKDF (reference sequence). The CDR3 runs 16 residues. V shed 0 bases, J shed 4 bases, and the junction held 5 bases outside the gene matches. The CDR3 nucleotides read TGTGCCACCAGCAGAGACCCGGGACAGGGGAGCTATGGCTACACCTTC. Translated: CATSRDPGQGSYGYTF.

There are a few counts of this clonotype. V usage is TRBV7-6 and J usage is TRBJ1-2, with 11 bases aligning to TRBD1. Germline V gene sequence: CDR1 SGHVS, CDR2 FNYEAQ. This CDR3 is 16 amino acids long. Losses at the gene ends were 1 base for V and 3 bases for J; bases not matched to a gene: 4. The CDR3 region is CASSLGGTGGDYGYTF. CDR3 coding DNA: TGTGCCAGCAGCTTAGGCGGGACAGGGGGTGACTATGGCTACACCTTC.

This clonotype showed up just a few times. The J gene is TRBJ2-3, the V gene TRBV5-1; D unclear. Germline loops: CDR1 SGHRS, CDR2 YFSETQ. V lost 5 bases and J lost 4, with 11 bases in between. CDR3 size: 13 residues. CDR3 in amino acids: CASRTLPADTQYF. As DNA, the CDR3 is TGCGCCAGCAGGACCCTGCCGGCAGATACGCAGTATTTT. The full variable domain, rest sourced from reference TRBV5-1 and TRBJ2-3, is KAGVTQTPRYLIKTRGQQVTLSCSPISGHRSVSWYQQTPGQGLQFLFEYFSETQRNKGNFPGRFSGRQFSNSRSEMNVSTLELGDSALYLCASRTLPADTQYFGPGTRLTVL.